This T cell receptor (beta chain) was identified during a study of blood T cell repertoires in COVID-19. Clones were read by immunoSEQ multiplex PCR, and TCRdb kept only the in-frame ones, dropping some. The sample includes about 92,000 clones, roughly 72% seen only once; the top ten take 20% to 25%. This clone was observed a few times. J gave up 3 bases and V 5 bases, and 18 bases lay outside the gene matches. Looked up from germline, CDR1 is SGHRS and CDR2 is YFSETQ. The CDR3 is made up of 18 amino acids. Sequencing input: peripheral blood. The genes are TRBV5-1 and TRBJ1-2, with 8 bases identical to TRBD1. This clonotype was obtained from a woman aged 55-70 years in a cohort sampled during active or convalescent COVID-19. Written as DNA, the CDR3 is TGCGCCAGCAGTATTAATCCGGGACAGGTTACAGGGGACTATGGCTACACCTTC. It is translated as CASSINPGQVTGDYGYTF.